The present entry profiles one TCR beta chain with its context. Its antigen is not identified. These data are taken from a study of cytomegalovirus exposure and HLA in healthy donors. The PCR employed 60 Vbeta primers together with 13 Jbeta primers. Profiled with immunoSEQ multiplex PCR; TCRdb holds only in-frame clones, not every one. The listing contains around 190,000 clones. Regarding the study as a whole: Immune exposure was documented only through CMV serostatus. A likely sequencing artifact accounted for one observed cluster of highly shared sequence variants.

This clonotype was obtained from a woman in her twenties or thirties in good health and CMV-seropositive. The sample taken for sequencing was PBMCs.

Here the CDR3 reads CASSYGEGNEQYF. CDR3 nucleotide sequence: TGTGCCAGCAGTTACGGGGAGGGGAACGAGCAGTACTTC. This chain joins TRBV6-5 and TRBJ2-7, with TRBD2 matching over 7 bases. Trimming cost V 2 bases and J 5 bases; bases outside gene matches: 3. Germline CDR1 is MNHEY and CDR2 is SVGAGI. The length of the CDR3 is 13 residues.